A single sample is the source of the 23 T cell receptor beta chains below, sequenced in a study of T cells in pancreatic ductal adenocarcinoma. No neoadjuvant therapy was given to the selected pancreatic ductal adenocarcinoma patients before their surgery. Produced via immunoSEQ multiplex PCR; TCRdb's table is partial and in-frame only. The table has about 97,000 clones, about 96% seen once. What was sequenced was PBMCs. Receptor source: a human donor with pancreatic ductal adenocarcinoma.

The genes are TRBV19 and TRBJ2-1, with 13 positions matching TRBD2. Trimming at V came to 4 bases and at J to 8 bases, leaving 5 bases not matched to a gene. Germline CDR1 LNHDA, CDR2 SQIVND (reference sequence). This CDR3 is 15 amino acids long. In DNA, the CDR3 is TGTGCCAGTAGTAAAACTAGCGGGAGGGTGGATGAGCAGTTCTTC. It encodes CASSKTSGRVDEQFF.

Here the CDR3 reads CASSLGGRVTYVQYF. In DNA form, the CDR3 reads TGTGCCAGCAGCTTAGGGGGGAGGGTCACCTACGTCCAATACTTC. This rearrangement joins TRBV13 to TRBJ2-7; 7 nucleotides align to TRBD2. After removal of 0 bases from V and 13 bases from J, the junction contained 15 bases not matched to a gene. Germline lookup yields CDR1 PRHDT and CDR2 FYEKMQ (reference sequence). This CDR3 is 15 amino acids long.

The V call is TRBV28, the J call TRBJ1-5, with 7 bases aligning to TRBD1. J was trimmed by 5 bases and V by 5 bases; bases with no gene match: 12. The CDR3 runs 16 residues. Germline V gene sequence: CDR1 MDHEN, CDR2 SYDVKM. The CDR3 region is CASSILSGQKDQPQHF. As DNA, the CDR3 is TGTGCCAGCAGTATATTATCGGGACAGAAAGATCAGCCCCAGCATTTT. The full variable domain, completed using reference TRBV28 and TRBJ1-5, is DVKVTQSSRYLVKRTGEKVFLECVQDMDHENMFWYRQDPGLGLRLIYFSYDVKMKEKGDIPEGYSVSREKKERFSLILESASTNQTSMYLCASSILSGQKDQPQHFGDGTRLSIL.

The chain joins TRBV2 to TRBJ2-7, with D perhaps matching TRBD2 (6 bases). V gave up 2 bases and J gave up 5 bases, with 16 bases separating them. CDR1 and CDR2 from the germline V gene are SNHLY and FYNNEI. The CDR3 loop spans 15 amino acids. The CDR3 coding sequence is TGTGCCAGCAGTGAACTCGGAGGGGTTAGGCACGAGCAGTACTTC. Translated: CASSELGGVRHEQYF.

This clone was picked up a small number of times. V gene TRBV21-1 combines with J gene TRBJ2-7; the D call TRBD1 from the table was never checked on the DNA. TRBV21-1 counts as a pseudogene. The CDR3 spans 13 residues. For the CDR3, the DNA is TGTGCCAGCCCCTACCAACAGGGATACGAGCAGTACTTC. Translated, it gives CASPYQQGYEQYF.

The chain combines TRBV29-1 with TRBJ2-3; 7 bases are shared with TRBD2. The V gene end was trimmed by 7 bases and the J gene end by 3 bases; junction bases not matched to a gene: 13. CDR3 length: 15 amino acids. The germline V gene encodes CDR1 SQVTM and CDR2 ANQGSEA. CDR3 in amino acids: CSGAWGGSRTDTQYF. The CDR3 DNA reads TGCAGCGGTGCTTGGGGAGGGAGCCGGACAGATACGCAGTATTTT.

The chain links TRBV7-6 to TRBJ2-7, with 7 bases matching TRBD1. Unmatched junction bases numbered 2, after V lost 1 base and J lost 2 bases. The V gene's germline CDR1 is SGHVS and CDR2 FNYEAQ. The CDR3 runs to 14 residues. The CDR3 DNA follows: TGTGCCAGCAGCTTAGGGGGACAGACCTACGAGCAGTACTTC. Amino acids: CASSLGGQTYEQYF.

In its sample, this clone was seen once. CDR3 residues: CASRRQGSGANVLTF. The DNA for the CDR3 is TGTGCCAGCAGGCGCCAGGGCTCTGGGGCCAACGTCCTGACTTTC. The chain carries TRBV6-6 and TRBJ2-6; D might be TRBD1 (5 bases). The germline V gene encodes CDR1 MNHNY and CDR2 SVGAGI (reference sequence). CDR3 size: 15 residues. Trimming removed 6 bases at V and 0 bases at J, with 9 bases between.

This clone was recorded once. This chain connects TRBV5-6 to TRBJ2-2; 7 nucleotides match TRBD2. Trimming at V came to 7 bases and at J to 7 bases, leaving 7 bases not matched to a gene. Germline lookup yields CDR1 SGHDT and CDR2 YYEEEE. The CDR3 runs 13 residues. The CDR3 here is CASRWTRDGELFF. The CDR3, as DNA: TGTGCCAGCCGTTGGACTAGGGACGGGGAGCTGTTTTTT.

This chain uses TRBV6-1 with TRBJ2-7; perhaps TRBD1 as D (5 bases). The germline gives CDR1 MNHNS, CDR2 SASEGT. CDR3 length: 14 amino acids. V was clipped by 5 bases and J by 0 bases, with 11 bases between them. CDR3 sequence (DNA): TGTGCCAGCAGTCCCCGACAGTACTCCTACGAGCAGTACTTC. Its translation is CASSPRQYSYEQYF.

The rearrangement uses TRBV20-1 and TRBJ2-1; TRBD2 matches at 9 bases. The germline gives CDR1 DFQATT, CDR2 SNEGSKA (reference sequence). The V and J ends lost 6 bases and 8 bases, in that order; junction bases with no gene match: 2. This CDR3 is built from 11 residues. CDR3 DNA sequence: TGCAGTGCAGAGCGGGGGGATGAGCAGTTCTTC. Its translation is CSAERGDEQFF.

The gene calls are TRBV4-3 and TRBJ2-7; unclear D gene. The V gene's germline CDR1 is LGHNA and CDR2 YSLEER. This CDR3 has 14 residues. V was trimmed by 4 bases and J by 2 bases, leaving 12 bases between them. CDR3 nucleotide sequence: TGCGCCAGCAGCCCTTCTGGGCCACCCTACGAGCAGTACTTC. It is translated as CASSPSGPPYEQYF.

The CDR3: CASSARTSGSKNEQFF. CDR3 nucleotides: TGTGCCAGCAGCGCCCGAACTAGCGGGAGTAAGAATGAGCAGTTCTTC. This chain links TRBV9 with TRBJ2-1; 11 nucleotides align to TRBD2. The germline CDR1 and CDR2 sequences are SGDLS and YYNGEE. The junction had 9 bases not matched to a gene; V was cut back by 3 bases and J by 7 bases. The CDR3 sequence is 16 residues long.

J is TRBJ1-4 and V is TRBV4-2, with TRBD1 identical over 7 bases. Germline V lookup: CDR1 LGHNA, CDR2 YNFKEQ. The CDR3 is 14 residues long. Trimming took 4 bases from V and 5 from J; bases not matched to a gene: 4. CDR3 region: CASSRGRGNEKLFF. The CDR3 coding sequence is TGTGCCAGCAGCCGGGGCAGGGGGAATGAAAAACTGTTTTTT.

The rearrangement joins TRBV6-1 to TRBJ1-3, with D hard to call. V was shortened by 2 bases and J by 5 bases, with 10 bases between the two germline ends. The germline CDR1 and CDR2 sequences are MNHNS and SASEGT. CDR3 length: 14 residues. CDR3: CASSESGIRNTIYF. Here the CDR3 DNA reads TGTGCCAGCAGTGAATCAGGAATCCGAAACACCATATATTTT.

This clone was found a few times. This chain uses TRBV11-2 with TRBJ2-3; D remains unclear. The CDR3 is made up of 14 amino acids. CDR1 is SGHAT, CDR2 FQNNGV, per germline. Trimming shortened V by 1 base and J by 0 bases, and 5 bases separated the two germline ends. CDR3 in DNA: TGTGCCAGCAGCTTAGGAACTAGCACAGATACGCAGTATTTT. Translated: CASSLGTSTDTQYF. The whole variable domain, remainder taken from reference TRBV11-2 and TRBJ2-3, is EAGVAQSPRYKIIEKRQSVAFWCNPISGHATLYWYQQILGQGPKLLIQFQNNGVVDDSQLPKDRFSAERLKGVDSTLKIQPAKLEDSAVYLCASSLGTSTDTQYFGPGTRLTVL.

The gene calls are TRBV29-1 and TRBJ2-7; the D is unclear. V was shortened by 3 bases and J by 5 bases, with 14 bases between the two germline ends. Looked up from germline, CDR1 is SQVTM and CDR2 is ANQGSEA. The CDR3 is 13 residues long. The CDR3 sequence is CSVDLQSSDEQYF. CDR3 in DNA: TGCAGCGTTGATCTGCAATCCTCAGACGAGCAGTACTTC.

The chain combines TRBV6-1 with TRBJ2-7; D is perhaps TRBD1 (6 bases). V gave up 4 bases and J gave up 1 base, with 8 bases separating them. Germline loops: CDR1 MNHNS, CDR2 SASEGT. The CDR3 has 13 amino acids. The CDR3 sequence: CASSVDRSYEQYF. The CDR3 DNA is TGTGCCAGCAGTGTGGACAGATCCTACGAGCAGTACTTC.

In its sample, this clone was seen once. This sequence joins TRBV30 and TRBJ2-7, with D unclear. From germline, CDR1 is GTSNPN and CDR2 SVGIG (reference sequence). V lost 6 bases to trimming and J lost 3 bases, with 12 bases between them. The CDR3 is 12 amino acids. The CDR3 is CACSHLNYEQYF. The CDR3 nucleotides are TGTGCCTGCTCGCACCTAAACTACGAGCAGTACTTC.

V gene TRBV18 combines with J gene TRBJ2-5; no reliable D call. The CDR3 loop spans 12 amino acids. Deletions cut 6 bases from V and 5 bases from J, with 10 bases between. Germline V gene data show CDR1 as KGHSH and CDR2 as LQKENI. CDR3 protein: CASSRPWETQYF. CDR3 nucleotides: TGTGCCAGCTCGCGGCCATGGGAGACCCAGTACTTC.

The chain is built from TRBV9 and TRBJ2-7; tentatively, D is TRBD2 (6 bases). Trimming took 0 bases from V and 0 from J, leaving 10 bases between them. Per germline, CDR1 SGDLS and CDR2 YYNGEE. The CDR3 length is 15 residues. CDR3 nucleotide sequence: TGTGCCAGCAGCGTAGCCGGGACTGACTCCTACGAGCAGTACTTC. Translating it yields CASSVAGTDSYEQYF.

The rearrangement joins TRBV29-1 to TRBJ1-3, with D possibly TRBD1 on 6 matching bases. Germline CDR1 is SQVTM and CDR2 is ANQGSEA. This CDR3 region has 12 residues. Trimming shortened V by 4 bases and J by 9 bases, and 13 bases separated the two germline ends. The CDR3 here is CSVGGQGGTIYF. The CDR3 DNA reads as TGCAGCGTTGGGGGACAAGGGGGCACCATATATTTT. Full variable domain (rest looked up from reference TRBV29-1 and TRBJ1-3): SAVISQKPSRDICQRGTSLTIQCQVDSQVTMMFWYRQQPGQSLTLIATANQGSEATYESGFVIDKFPISRPNLTFSTLTVSNMSPEDSSIYLCSVGGQGGTIYFGEGSWLTVV.

The gene calls are TRBV7-2 and TRBJ1-2; possibly TRBD1 for D (5 bases). V dropped 1 base and J dropped 4 bases, with 13 bases sitting between them. The germline gives CDR1 SGHTA, CDR2 FQGNSA. The length of the CDR3 is 15 residues. CDR3: CASSLGPGLTYGYTF. CDR3 bases: TGTGCCAGCAGCTTAGGGCCAGGGTTGACCTATGGCTACACCTTC.